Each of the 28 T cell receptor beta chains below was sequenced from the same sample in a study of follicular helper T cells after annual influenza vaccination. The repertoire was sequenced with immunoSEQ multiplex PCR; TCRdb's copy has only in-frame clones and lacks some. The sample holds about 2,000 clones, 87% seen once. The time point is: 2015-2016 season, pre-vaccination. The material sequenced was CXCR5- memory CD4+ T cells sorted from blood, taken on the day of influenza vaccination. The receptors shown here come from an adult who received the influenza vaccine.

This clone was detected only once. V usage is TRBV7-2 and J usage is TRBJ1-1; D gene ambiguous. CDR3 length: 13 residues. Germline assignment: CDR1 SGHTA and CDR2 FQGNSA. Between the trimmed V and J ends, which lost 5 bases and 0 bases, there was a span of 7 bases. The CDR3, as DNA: TGTGCCAGCAGCGAACACATGAACACTGAAGCTTTCTTT. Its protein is CASSEHMNTEAFF.

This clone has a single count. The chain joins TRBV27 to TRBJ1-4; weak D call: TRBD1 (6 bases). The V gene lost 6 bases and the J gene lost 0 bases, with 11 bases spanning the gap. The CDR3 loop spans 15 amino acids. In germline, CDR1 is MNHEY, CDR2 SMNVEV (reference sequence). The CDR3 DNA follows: TGTGCCAGCAGCCGCAGGGGTGCAACTAATGAAAAACTGTTTTTT. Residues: CASSRRGATNEKLFF.

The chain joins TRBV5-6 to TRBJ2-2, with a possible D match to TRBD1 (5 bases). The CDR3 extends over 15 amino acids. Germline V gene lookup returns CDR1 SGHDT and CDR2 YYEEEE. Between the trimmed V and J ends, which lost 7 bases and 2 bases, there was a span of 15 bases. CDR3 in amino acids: CASARWGRNTGELFF. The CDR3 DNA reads TGTGCCAGCGCTCGGTGGGGCCGCAACACCGGGGAGCTGTTTTTT. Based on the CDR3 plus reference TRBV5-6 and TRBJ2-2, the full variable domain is DAGVTQSPTHLIKTRGQQVTLRCSPKSGHDTVSWYQQALGQGPQFIFQYYEEEERQRGNFPDRFSGHQFPNYSSELNVNALLLGDSALYLCASARWGRNTGELFFGEGSRLTVL.

This CDR3 is CASSPPGAVNEKLFF. CDR3 sequence (DNA): TGTGCCAGTAGTCCCCCGGGAGCCGTTAATGAAAAACTGTTTTTT. The genes are TRBV19 and TRBJ1-4; no firm D call. CDR3 length equals 15 residues. The V gene lost 5 bases and the J gene lost 4 bases, with 14 bases spanning the gap. Germline CDR1 is LNHDA and CDR2 is SQIVND (reference sequence).

The CDR3 nucleotides are TGTGCCAGCAGCTTGTGGAGTTCTGGGGCCAACGTCCTGACTTTC. Protein sequence: CASSLWSSGANVLTF. This sequence joins TRBV5-5 and TRBJ2-6; D remains unclear. This CDR3 contains 15 residues. Trimming pared 1 base from V and 1 base from J, leaving 6 bases between. Germline V gene sequence: CDR1 SGHKS, CDR2 YYEKEE (reference sequence).

CDR3 sequence (DNA): TGTGCCAGGTATAAGTTTTGGTCTTCGACAGGGTGCGGCTACACCTTC. It yields the protein CARYKFWSSTGCGYTF. The rearrangement joins TRBV27 to TRBJ1-2; 7 bases line up with TRBD1. The germline CDR1 and CDR2 sequences are MNHEY and SMNVEV (reference sequence). The CDR3 loop spans 16 amino acids. V was clipped by 9 bases and J by 8 bases; unmatched bases: 21.

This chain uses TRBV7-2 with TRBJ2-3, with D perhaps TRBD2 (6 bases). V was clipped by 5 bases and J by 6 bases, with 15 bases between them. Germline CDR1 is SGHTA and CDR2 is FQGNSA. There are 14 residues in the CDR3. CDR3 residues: CASSVTSISDTQYF. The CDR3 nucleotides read TGTGCCAGCAGCGTTACTAGCATCTCGGATACGCAGTATTTT.

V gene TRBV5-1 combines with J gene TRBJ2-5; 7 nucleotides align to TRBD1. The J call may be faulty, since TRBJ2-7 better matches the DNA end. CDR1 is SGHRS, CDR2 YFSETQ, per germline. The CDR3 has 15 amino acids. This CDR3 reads CASSPAGTASYEQYF. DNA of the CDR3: TGCGCCAGCAGCCCCGCCGGGACAGCCTCCTACGAGCAGTACTTC.

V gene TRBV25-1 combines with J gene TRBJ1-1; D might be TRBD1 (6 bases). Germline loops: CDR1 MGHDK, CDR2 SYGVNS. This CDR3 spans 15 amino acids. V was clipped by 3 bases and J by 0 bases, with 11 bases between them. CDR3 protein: CASSDGGGVNTEAFF. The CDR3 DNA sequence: TGTGCCAGCAGTGATGGGGGCGGAGTGAACACTGAAGCTTTCTTT.

The CDR3 nucleotides are TGTGCCTGGAGTGTATCCACCGGGGAGCTGTTTTTT. It yields the protein CAWSVSTGELFF. The genes are TRBV30 and TRBJ2-2; D is unresolved. V lost 0 bases and J 4 bases, leaving 3 bases between the germline ends. The CDR3 length is 12 residues. CDR1 is GTSNPN, CDR2 SVGIG, per germline (reference sequence).

As DNA, the CDR3 is TGTGCCAGCAGTCCAGGGATGTCTAGCGGGAACCAAGAGACCCAGTACTTC. Its translation is CASSPGMSSGNQETQYF. The chain has TRBV9 and TRBJ2-5, with TRBD2 identical over 9 bases. The CDR3 sequence is 17 residues long. Germline V lookup: CDR1 SGDLS, CDR2 YYNGEE. With 5 bases clipped from V and 0 bases from J, the junction kept 11 bases outside the gene matches.

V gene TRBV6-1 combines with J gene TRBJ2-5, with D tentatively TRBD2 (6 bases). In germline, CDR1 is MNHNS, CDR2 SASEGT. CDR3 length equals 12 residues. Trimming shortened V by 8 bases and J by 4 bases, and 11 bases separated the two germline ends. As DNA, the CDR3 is TGTGCCAGCTGGGCAGCGGGAGAGACCCAGTACTTC. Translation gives CASWAAGETQYF.

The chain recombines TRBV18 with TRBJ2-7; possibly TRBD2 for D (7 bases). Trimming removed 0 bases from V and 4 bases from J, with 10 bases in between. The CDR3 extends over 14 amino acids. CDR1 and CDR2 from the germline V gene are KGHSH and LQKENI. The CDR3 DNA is TGTGCCAGCTCACCACCGGGGGGGCGGTACGAGCAGTACTTC. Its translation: CASSPPGGRYEQYF.

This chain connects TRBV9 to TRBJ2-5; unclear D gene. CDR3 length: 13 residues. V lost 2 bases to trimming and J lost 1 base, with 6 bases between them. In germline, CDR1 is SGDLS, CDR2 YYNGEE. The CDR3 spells CASSVGFQETQYF. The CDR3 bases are TGTGCCAGCAGCGTCGGATTCCAAGAGACCCAGTACTTC.

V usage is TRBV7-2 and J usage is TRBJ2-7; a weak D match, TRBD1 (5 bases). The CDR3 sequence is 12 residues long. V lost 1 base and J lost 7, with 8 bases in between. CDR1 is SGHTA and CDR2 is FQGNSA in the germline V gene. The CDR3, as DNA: TGTGCCAGCAGCTTAGTCCAGGGAGAGCAGTACTTC. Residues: CASSLVQGEQYF.

The CDR3, as DNA: TGTGCCAGCAGCGTAGCGACAACAGGAGATACGCAGTATTTT. Its protein product is CASSVATTGDTQYF. V usage is TRBV9 and J usage is TRBJ2-3; D might be TRBD1 (5 bases). The germline CDR1 and CDR2 sequences are SGDLS and YYNGEE. With 0 bases removed from V and 5 bases from J, the gap between germline ends came to 10 bases. This CDR3 region has 14 residues.

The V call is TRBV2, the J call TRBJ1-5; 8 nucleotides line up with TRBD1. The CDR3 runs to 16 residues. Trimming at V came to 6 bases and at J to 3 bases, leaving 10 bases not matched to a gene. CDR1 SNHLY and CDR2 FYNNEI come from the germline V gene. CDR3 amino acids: CASRPWRQGANQPQHF. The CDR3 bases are TGTGCCAGCAGACCCTGGAGGCAGGGGGCCAATCAGCCCCAGCATTTT.

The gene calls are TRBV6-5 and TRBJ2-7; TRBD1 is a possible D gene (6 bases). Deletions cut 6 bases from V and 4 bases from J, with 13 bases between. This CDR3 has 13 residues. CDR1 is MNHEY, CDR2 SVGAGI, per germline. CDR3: CASRPGVGYEQYF. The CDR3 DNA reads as TGTGCCAGCAGACCAGGGGTCGGGTACGAGCAGTACTTC.

As DNA, the CDR3 is TGTGCCAGCAGTCCCCGGGGAGAGAGCGGGAGGGAGACCCAGTACTTC. This translates into CASSPRGESGRETQYF. The V call is TRBV27, the J call TRBJ2-5, with 9 bases aligning to TRBD2. The CDR3 length is 16 residues. The J segment lost 5 bases and the V segment lost 5 bases, leaving 12 bases of the junction unmatched. Germline V gene lookup returns CDR1 MNHEY and CDR2 SMNVEV (reference sequence).

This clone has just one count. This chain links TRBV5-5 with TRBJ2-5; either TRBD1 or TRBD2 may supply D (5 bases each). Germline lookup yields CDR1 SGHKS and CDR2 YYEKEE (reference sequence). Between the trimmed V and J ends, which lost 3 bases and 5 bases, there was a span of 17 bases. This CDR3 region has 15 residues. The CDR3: CASSWGPPVEETQYF. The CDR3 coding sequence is TGTGCCAGCAGCTGGGGACCGCCGGTAGAGGAGACCCAGTACTTC.

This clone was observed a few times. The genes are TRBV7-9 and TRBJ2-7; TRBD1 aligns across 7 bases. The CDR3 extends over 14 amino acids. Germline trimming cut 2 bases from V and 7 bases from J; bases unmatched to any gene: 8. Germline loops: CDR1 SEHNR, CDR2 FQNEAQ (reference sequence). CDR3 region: CASSLQGEPGEQYF. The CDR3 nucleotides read TGTGCCAGCAGCTTACAGGGGGAGCCGGGGGAGCAGTACTTC.

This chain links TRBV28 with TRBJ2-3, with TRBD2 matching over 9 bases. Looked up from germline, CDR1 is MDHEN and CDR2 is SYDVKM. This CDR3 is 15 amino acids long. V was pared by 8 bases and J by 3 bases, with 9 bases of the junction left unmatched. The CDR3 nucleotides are TGTGCCAGCGGCTCCAGCGGGGGGTGGACAGATACGCAGTATTTT. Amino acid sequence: CASGSSGGWTDTQYF.

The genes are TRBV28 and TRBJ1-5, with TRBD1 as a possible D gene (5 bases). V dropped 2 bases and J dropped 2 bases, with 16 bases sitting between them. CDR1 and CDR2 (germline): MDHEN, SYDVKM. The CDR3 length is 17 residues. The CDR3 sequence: CASSLLGAALGNQPQHF. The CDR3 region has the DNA TGTGCCAGCAGTTTACTTGGGGCGGCACTAGGCAATCAGCCCCAGCATTTT.

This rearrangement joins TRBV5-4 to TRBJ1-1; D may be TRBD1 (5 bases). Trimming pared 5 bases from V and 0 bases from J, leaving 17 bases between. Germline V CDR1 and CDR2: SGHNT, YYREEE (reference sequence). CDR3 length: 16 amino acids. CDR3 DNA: TGTGCCAGCAGTGCGGGATCCCCGACAGTGAACACTGAAGCTTTCTTT. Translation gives CASSAGSPTVNTEAFF.

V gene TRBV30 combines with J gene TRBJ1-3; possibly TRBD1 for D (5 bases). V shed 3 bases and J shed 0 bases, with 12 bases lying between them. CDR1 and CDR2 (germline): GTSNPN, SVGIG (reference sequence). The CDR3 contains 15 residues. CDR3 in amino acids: CAWSLFQGSGNTIYF. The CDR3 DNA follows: TGTGCCTGGAGCTTGTTTCAGGGCTCTGGAAACACCATATATTTT.

The CDR3 spells CASSTPGQGPNQPQHF. CDR3 nucleotide sequence: TGTGCCAGTAGTACCCCGGGACAGGGGCCCAATCAGCCCCAGCATTTT. The chain uses TRBV19 and TRBJ1-5; TRBD1 matches 10 bases. CDR1 and CDR2 from the germline V gene are LNHDA and SQIVND (reference sequence). This CDR3 contains 16 residues. Trimming cost V 4 bases and J 3 bases; bases outside gene matches: 6. The whole variable domain, filled in from reference TRBV19 and TRBJ1-5, reads DGGITQSPKYLFRKEGQNVTLSCEQNLNHDAMYWYRQDPGQGLRLIYYSQIVNDFQKGDIAEGYSVSREKKESFPLTVTSAQKNPTAFYLCASSTPGQGPNQPQHFGDGTRLSIL.

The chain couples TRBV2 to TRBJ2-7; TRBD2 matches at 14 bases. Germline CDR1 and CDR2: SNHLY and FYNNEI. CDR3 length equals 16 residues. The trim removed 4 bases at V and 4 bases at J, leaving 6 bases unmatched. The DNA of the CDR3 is TGTGCCAGCAGTGGGACTAGCGGGGGGAATCTTTACGAGCAGTACTTC. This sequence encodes CASSGTSGGNLYEQYF. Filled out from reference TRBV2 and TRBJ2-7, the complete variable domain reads EPEVTQTPSHQVTQMGQEVILRCVPISNHLYFYWYRQILGQKVEFLVSFYNNEISEKSEIFDDQFSVERPDGSNFTLKIRSTKLEDSAMYFCASSGTSGGNLYEQYFGPGTRLTVT.

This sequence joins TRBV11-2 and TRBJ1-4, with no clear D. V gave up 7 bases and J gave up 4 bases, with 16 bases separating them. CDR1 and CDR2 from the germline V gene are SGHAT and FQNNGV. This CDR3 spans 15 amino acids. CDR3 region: CASNPGGAFNEKLFF. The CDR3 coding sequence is TGTGCCAGCAACCCCGGTGGCGCCTTTAATGAAAAACTGTTTTTT.